The 21 T cell receptor beta chains listed next were all sequenced from one sample in a study of early T cells in non-severe SARS-CoV-2 infection. One entry per CDR3 protein results from TCRdb running MiXCR on the 5' RACE reads. The data hold 81,000 or so distinct CDR3 sequences, with about 12% observed a single time. Sequencing was performed on whole blood. The origin of the receptors is an adult who was a healthcare worker with PCR-confirmed SARS-CoV-2 infection or an uninfected control (not recorded which).

Only a few counts were recorded for this clonotype. The chain carries TRBV28 and TRBJ1-1; D remains unclear. Trimming pared 3 bases from V and 5 bases from J, leaving 16 bases between. Germline V gene lookup returns CDR1 MDHEN and CDR2 SYDVKM. There are 15 residues in the CDR3. CDR3 region: CASSLVAPEITEAFF. CDR3 nucleotides: TGTGCCAGCAGTTTGGTAGCACCCGAAATTACTGAAGCTTTCTTT.

V gene TRBV12-3 or TRBV12-4 combines with J gene TRBJ1-5; the D gene is possibly TRBD1 (5 bases). Trimming took off 5 bases at V and 7 bases at J, with 15 bases between the two ends. The CDR3 has 14 amino acids. The CDR3 is CASSTQGEGQPQHF. In nucleotides, the CDR3 is TGTGCCAGCAGTACTCAGGGCGAGGGACAGCCCCAGCATTTT.

This clonotype has just one count. This chain links TRBV6-5 with TRBJ2-7, with TRBD1 as a possible D gene (5 bases). This CDR3 has 13 amino acids. Germline V gene sequence: CDR1 MNHEY, CDR2 SVGAGI. Trimming removed 6 bases at V and 6 bases at J, with 15 bases between. The DNA for the CDR3 is TGTGCCAGCAGGTTTCAGGGAAGGGGCGAGCAGTACTTC. Residues: CASRFQGRGEQYF.

The rearrangement uses TRBV3-1 and TRBJ2-7, with TRBD1 matching over 9 bases. The CDR3 has 14 amino acids. CDR1 and CDR2 (germline): LGHDT, YNNKEL (reference sequence). The V and J ends lost 5 bases and 2 bases, in that order; junction bases with no gene match: 4. CDR3 sequence: CASSAGDRAYEQYF. DNA of the CDR3: TGTGCCAGCAGCGCGGGGGACAGGGCCTACGAGCAGTACTTC.

The chain uses TRBV5-4 and TRBJ1-2, with a weak D call TRBD1 (5 bases). This CDR3 has 15 amino acids. Germline V gene sequence: CDR1 SGHNT, CDR2 YYREEE (reference sequence). V lost 3 bases and J 4 bases, leaving 16 bases between the germline ends. CDR3 coding DNA: TGTGCCAGCAGCTCCGGGACCGCGTCTTTCTATGGCTACACCTTC. Translating it yields CASSSGTASFYGYTF.

The rearrangement links TRBV7-2 to TRBJ2-1, with 9 bases matching TRBD2. CDR1 and CDR2 (germline): SGHTA, FQGNSA. V gave up 2 bases and J gave up 7 bases; unmatched junction bases: 3. The CDR3 extends over 14 amino acids. For the CDR3, the DNA is TGTGCCAGCAGCTTAAGCCTAGCGGGGAATGAGCAGTTCTTC. It is translated as CASSLSLAGNEQFF. The whole variable domain, remainder taken from reference TRBV7-2 and TRBJ2-1, is GAGVSQSPSNKVTEKGKDVELRCDPISGHTALYWYRQSLGQGLEFLIYFQGNSAPDKSGLPSDRFSAERTGGSVSTLTIQRTQQEDSAVYLCASSLSLAGNEQFFGPGTRLTVL.

This clonotype has more than one count but fewer than ten. The V and J genes are TRBV7-9 and TRBJ1-6; D possibly corresponds to TRBD1 (5 bases). Germline V CDR1 and CDR2: SEHNR, FQNEAQ (reference sequence). V dropped 2 bases and J dropped 12 bases, with 14 bases sitting between them. The CDR3 has 14 amino acids. The CDR3 sequence: CASSLMQGQEPLHF. The DNA of the CDR3 is TGTGCCAGCAGCTTAATGCAGGGTCAAGAACCCCTCCACTTT. The whole variable domain, remainder taken from reference TRBV7-9 and TRBJ1-6, is DTGVSQNPRHKITKRGQNVTFRCDPISEHNRLYWYRQTLGQGPEFLTYFQNEAQLEKSRLLSDRFSAERPKGSFSTLEIQRTEQGDSAMYLCASSLMQGQEPLHFGNGTRLTVT.

This clonotype was observed many times. The V call is TRBV29-1, the J call TRBJ2-3, with no clear D. From germline, CDR1 is SQVTM and CDR2 ANQGSEA. V lost 8 bases, J lost 3 bases, and 12 bases lay in between. The CDR3 sequence is 12 residues long. The CDR3 sequence is CSPGGLTDTQYF. The CDR3 DNA sequence: TGCAGCCCCGGTGGGCTTACAGATACGCAGTATTTT.

This clonotype was found a few times. The chain uses TRBV13 and TRBJ1-1; tentative D call: TRBD1 (6 bases). The CDR3 spans 17 residues. The germline V and J ends were trimmed by 5 bases and 0 bases, with 19 bases remaining between them. Germline assignment: CDR1 PRHDT and CDR2 FYEKMQ (reference sequence). CDR3 region: CASSPGGGGGMNTEAFF. The DNA for the CDR3 is TGTGCCAGCAGCCCCGGAGGGGGTGGAGGGATGAACACTGAAGCTTTCTTT.

This clonotype was found many times. This sequence joins TRBV20-1 and TRBJ1-5; 9 bases match TRBD1. Germline CDR1 and CDR2: DFQATT and SNEGSKA (reference sequence). Trimming removed 7 bases from V and 2 bases from J; junction bases left unmatched: 9. CDR3 length equals 15 residues. The CDR3 loop reads CSGTNRGHGNQPQHF. The CDR3 DNA follows: TGCAGTGGAACAAACAGGGGGCATGGCAATCAGCCCCAGCATTTT.

This clonotype was counted ten times or more. The chain joins TRBV15 to TRBJ2-7; D not certain. This CDR3 contains 14 residues. V lost 5 bases and J lost 3, with 14 bases in between. Germline loops: CDR1 LNHNV, CDR2 YYDKDF (reference sequence). CDR3 loop: CATSPSRLGYEQYF. CDR3 bases: TGTGCCACCAGCCCGAGCAGGCTTGGCTACGAGCAGTACTTC.

This clonotype has a count of ten or more. At one end, the junction sequence differs from germline, possibly due to a read error. The chain uses TRBV28 and TRBJ1-2, with unresolved D. CDR3 size: 12 residues. The germline V gene encodes CDR1 MDHEN and CDR2 SYDVKM. CDR3 nucleotide sequence: TGTGCCAGCAGTTTCCCCAGGACGGCCCTCCACTTC. Encoded protein: CASSFPRTALHF.

The chain employs TRBV11-2 and TRBJ2-1, with 15 bases aligning to TRBD2. V was pared by 5 bases and J by 15 bases, with 5 bases of the junction left unmatched. The CDR3 loop spans 13 amino acids. Looked up from germline, CDR1 is SGHAT and CDR2 is FQNNGV. The CDR3: CASSPRTSGRAFF. CDR3 sequence (DNA): TGTGCCAGCAGCCCAAGGACTAGCGGGAGGGCGTTCTTC.

This clonotype was observed a few times. CDR3 residues: CASRGMETSNQPQHF. The CDR3 DNA follows: TGTGCCAGCAGGGGGATGGAGACCAGCAATCAGCCCCAGCATTTT. J is TRBJ1-5 and V is TRBV6-2 or TRBV6-3; D is ambiguous. The CDR3 sequence is 15 residues long. Germline values: CDR1 MNHEY, CDR2 SVGEGT. V was shortened by 6 bases and J by 1 base, with 13 bases between the two germline ends.

This clonotype was recorded at least ten times. V gene TRBV20-1 combines with J gene TRBJ1-3; TRBD1 matches 8 bases. V shed 0 bases, J shed 6 bases, and the junction held 7 bases outside the gene matches. Germline V gives CDR1 DFQATT, CDR2 SNEGSKA (reference sequence). This CDR3 is built from 15 residues. In DNA form, the CDR3 reads TGCAGTGCTAGAGATTGGACAGGGTCGGCAAACACCATATATTTT. Translating gives CSARDWTGSANTIYF.

The genes are TRBV7-2 and TRBJ2-1; D possibly corresponds to TRBD2 (6 bases). V was cut by 4 bases and J by 7 bases, with 17 bases left in between. The CDR3 spans 15 residues. Germline CDR1 is SGHTA and CDR2 is FQGNSA. The CDR3 DNA is TGTGCCAGCAGCTCGATCGGGAGCCGACCTAATGAGCAGTTCTTC. This gives the protein CASSSIGSRPNEQFF.

The chain couples TRBV2 to TRBJ2-7; 9 nucleotides match TRBD1. This CDR3 has 12 residues. Germline V gives CDR1 SNHLY, CDR2 FYNNEI. V trimming: 6 bases; J trimming: 6 bases; junction bases outside the gene matches: 3. The CDR3 DNA sequence: TGTGCCAGCAGAGGGACAGGGATCGAGCAGTACTTC. This codes for CASRGTGIEQYF.

This clonotype has a count of ten or more. J is TRBJ2-7 and V is TRBV19; D is undetermined. The CDR3 spans 17 residues. Trimming removed 5 bases at V and 1 base at J, with 21 bases between. Germline V gene sequence: CDR1 LNHDA, CDR2 SQIVND (reference sequence). DNA for the CDR3: TGTGCCAGTAGTCCTAGGGTAGCAGTCTCCAGATCCTACGAGCAGTACTTC. This codes for CASSPRVAVSRSYEQYF.

Ten or more counts support this clonotype. The genes are TRBV10-2 and TRBJ1-5; D gene uncertain. The CDR3 loop spans 16 amino acids. Germline CDR1 reads WSHSY; CDR2 reads SAAADI. Trimming pared 7 bases from V and 0 bases from J, leaving 16 bases between. The DNA of the CDR3 is TGCGCCAGCACCGATGGAGAGCATTATAGCAATCAGCCCCAGCATTTT. This gives the protein CASTDGEHYSNQPQHF.

The chain carries TRBV20-1 and TRBJ1-4; D gene unclear. This CDR3 comprises 14 residues. The V and J ends lost 6 bases and 0 bases respectively, with 11 bases between them. CDR1 is DFQATT, CDR2 SNEGSKA, per germline (reference sequence). CDR3 nucleotide sequence: TGCAGTGCGCCCCCCCTGTCAACTAATGAAAAACTGTTTTTT. As protein: CSAPPLSTNEKLFF.

This clonotype was detected many times. The chain combines TRBV20-1 with TRBJ2-1, with a tentative D call TRBD2 (6 bases). The CDR3 contains 17 residues. Germline loops: CDR1 DFQATT, CDR2 SNEGSKA (reference sequence). V was cut by 1 base and J by 7 bases, with 23 bases left in between. CDR3 in DNA: TGCAGTGCTAGAGTGCCCCATAGGGGTTGGAGGGTGAATGAGCAGTTCTTC. Residues: CSARVPHRGWRVNEQFF.